The 26 T cell receptor beta chains listed next were all sequenced from one sample in a study of radiation and T cells in renal cell carcinoma. Time point described: baseline pretreatment blood. Noted treatment: 15 Gy SBRT to primary tumor, nephrectomy 4 weeks later. Assay: immunoSEQ multiplex PCR; the TCRdb copy retains only in-frame clones and omits some. The sample carries some 150,000 clones, approximately 82% recorded once. The sequencing used blood, collected from a patient whose treatment included radiotherapy and nephrectomy. These TCRs come from a woman between 50 and 59 years old with renal cell carcinoma.

This clone was picked up a small number of times. The chain couples TRBV18 to TRBJ1-6; 10 bases fit TRBD1. Germline CDR1 KGHSH, CDR2 LQKENI. The junction had 3 bases not matched to a gene; V was cut back by 3 bases and J by 10 bases. CDR3 length equals 14 residues. Written as DNA, the CDR3 is TGTGCCAGCTCACCGGGGACAGGGGAGTCACCCCTCCACTTT. Translated: CASSPGTGESPLHF.

J is TRBJ2-3 and V is TRBV4-3, with no clear D. The CDR3 covers 15 residues. Germline-derived CDR1 and CDR2 are LGHNA and YSLEER. V dropped 0 bases and J dropped 4 bases, with 11 bases sitting between them. CDR3 DNA: TGCGCCAGCAGCCAAGATCGTATGGCGGCAGATACGCAGTATTTT. Encoded protein: CASSQDRMAADTQYF.

The chain has TRBV5-4 and TRBJ2-7, with D unclear. The CDR3 covers 13 residues. The V and J ends lost 6 bases and 2 bases respectively, with 12 bases between them. The germline gives CDR1 SGHNT, CDR2 YYREEE (reference sequence). As DNA, the CDR3 is TGTGCCAGCACCGGTGCGGAAACCTACGAGCAGTACTTC. Its protein is CASTGAETYEQYF.

The V call is TRBV6-4, the J call TRBJ1-1; D is undetermined. The CDR3 sequence is 13 residues long. Looked up from germline, CDR1 is MRHNA and CDR2 is SNTAGT. V was shortened by 7 bases and J by 4 bases, with 13 bases between the two germline ends. The CDR3 region has the DNA TGTGCCAGCAAAGGACCCTGGGGCACTGAAGCTTTCTTT. This codes for CASKGPWGTEAFF.

The rearrangement joins TRBV4-1 to TRBJ1-5; D is perhaps TRBD1 (6 bases). CDR1 and CDR2 (germline): MGHRA, YSYEKL. The CDR3 totals 14 residues. With 1 base removed from V and 7 bases from J, the gap between germline ends came to 11 bases. The CDR3 DNA sequence: TGCGCCAGCAGCCAAGCGGGGGGCGAACAGCCCCAGCATTTT. It yields the protein CASSQAGGEQPQHF.

V and J are TRBV7-2 and TRBJ2-2, with 8 bases that match TRBD2. Germline CDR1 is SGHTA and CDR2 is FQGNSA. V dropped 5 bases and J dropped 5; count of bases not matched to a gene: 7. This CDR3 spans 15 amino acids. CDR3 amino acids: CASSPSGSATGELFF. The CDR3 region has the DNA TGTGCCAGCAGCCCAAGCGGGAGCGCGACCGGGGAGCTGTTTTTT.

This clone was detected once. The chain employs TRBV9 and TRBJ2-3; D is unresolved. Germline-derived CDR1 and CDR2 are SGDLS and YYNGEE. This CDR3 is 16 amino acids long. The V end lost 2 bases, the J end lost 1 base, and 14 bases lay between the germline ends. CDR3 amino acids: CASSVAPRSGTDTQYF. CDR3 nucleotide sequence: TGTGCCAGCAGCGTGGCCCCCCGATCCGGCACAGATACGCAGTATTTT.

The gene calls are TRBV5-1 and TRBJ2-5, with D perhaps being TRBD1 or TRBD2 (6 bases each). The germline V and J ends were trimmed by 0 bases and 4 bases, with 13 bases remaining between them. The CDR3 extends over 15 amino acids. CDR1 is SGHRS and CDR2 is YFSETQ in the germline V gene. CDR3 DNA: TGCGCCAGCAGCTTGGAAGGCAGGGGAGGAGAGACCCAGTACTTC. This sequence encodes CASSLEGRGGETQYF.

The V call is TRBV5-6, the J call TRBJ2-7; D possibly corresponds to TRBD2 (6 bases). V lost 4 bases and J 6 bases, leaving 11 bases between the germline ends. The CDR3 is 12 amino acids. Germline V gene sequence: CDR1 SGHDT, CDR2 YYEEEE. CDR3 in amino acids: CASSVGGSEQYF. The CDR3 DNA follows: TGTGCCAGCAGCGTGGGAGGCTCCGAGCAGTACTTC. Looking up the rest from reference TRBV5-6 and TRBJ2-7 gives the full variable domain: DAGVTQSPTHLIKTRGQQVTLRCSPKSGHDTVSWYQQALGQGPQFIFQYYEEEERQRGNFPDRFSGHQFPNYSSELNVNALLLGDSALYLCASSVGGSEQYFGPGTRLTVT.

The V gene is TRBV28, the J gene TRBJ2-7, with D perhaps TRBD2 (6 bases). The V end was cut by 7 bases, the J end by 2 bases, with 18 bases between. This CDR3 has 15 residues. Germline V lookup: CDR1 MDHEN, CDR2 SYDVKM. The CDR3 is CASTPLTGAAYEQYF. The CDR3, as DNA: TGTGCCAGCACCCCCTTAACGGGAGCAGCCTACGAGCAGTACTTC.

The chain links TRBV7-9 to TRBJ1-5; 7 positions match TRBD1. Unmatched junction bases numbered 6, after V lost 1 base and J lost 6 bases. In germline, CDR1 is SEHNR, CDR2 FQNEAQ (reference sequence). This CDR3 comprises 15 residues. CDR3 protein: CASSLVGGGGQPQHF. In DNA, the CDR3 is TGTGCCAGCAGCTTAGTAGGGGGCGGGGGTCAGCCCCAGCATTTT.

The rearrangement joins TRBV9 to TRBJ2-3; D may be TRBD2 (5 bases). V gave up 2 bases and J gave up 1 base, with 11 bases separating them. Germline V gene sequence: CDR1 SGDLS, CDR2 YYNGEE. The CDR3 runs 15 residues. DNA for the CDR3: TGTGCCAGCAGCGTTTTAGTCGGGGGCACAGATACGCAGTATTTT. Translated, it gives CASSVLVGGTDTQYF. Based on the CDR3 plus reference TRBV9 and TRBJ2-3, the full variable domain is DSGVTQTPKHLITATGQRVTLRCSPRSGDLSVYWYQQSLDQGLQFLIQYYNGEERAKGNILERFSAQQFPDLHSELNLSSLELGDSALYFCASSVLVGGTDTQYFGPGTRLTVL.

The chain combines TRBV30 with TRBJ1-2, with a possible D match to TRBD1 (6 bases). Germline V gene sequence: CDR1 GTSNPN, CDR2 SVGIG (reference sequence). V was trimmed by 4 bases and J by 0 bases, leaving 12 bases between them. The CDR3 is 14 amino acids. CDR3 DNA: TGTGCCTGGAAACACAGGACAGCTAACTATGGCTACACCTTC. Amino acids: CAWKHRTANYGYTF.

The rearrangement joins TRBV4-1 to TRBJ2-7; a possible D gene is TRBD1 (7 bases). V shed 3 bases and J shed 5 bases, with 17 bases lying between them. Germline-derived CDR1 and CDR2 are MGHRA and YSYEKL. The CDR3 has 15 amino acids. As DNA, the CDR3 is TGCGCCAGCAGCCAGTTGGGCACAGGGGAGGACGAGCAGTACTTC. As protein: CASSQLGTGEDEQYF.

The V call is TRBV14, the J call TRBJ2-2; the match to TRBD2 covers 8 bases. V was clipped by 3 bases and J by 5 bases; unmatched bases: 8. The CDR3 spans 16 residues. Germline CDR1 SGHDN, CDR2 FVKESK. CDR3 bases: TGTGCCAGCAGCCACCTACTAGCGGACTATACCGGGGAGCTGTTTTTT. Its translation: CASSHLLADYTGELFF.

This clone came up once. Other DNA variants within this sample encode the same CDR3. CDR3 sequence: CASSLVGRQETQYF. The CDR3 DNA sequence: TGCGCCAGCAGCTTGGTGGGGCGCCAAGAGACCCAGTACTTC. J is TRBJ2-5 and V is TRBV5-1; D is perhaps TRBD1 (5 bases). This CDR3 is built from 14 residues. The germline V gene has CDR1 SGHRS and CDR2 YFSETQ. The V end was cut by 0 bases, the J end by 1 base, with 7 bases between.

The gene calls are TRBV10-2 and TRBJ2-4; 7 bases line up with TRBD1. Per germline, CDR1 WSHSY and CDR2 SAAADI. This CDR3 region has 15 residues. V was pared by 4 bases and J by 2 bases, with 5 bases of the junction left unmatched. The CDR3: CASSGDRASKNIQYF. In nucleotides, the CDR3 is TGCGCCAGCAGTGGTGACAGGGCTTCCAAAAACATTCAGTACTTC.

This clone has only one observation. The sample has other DNA sequences that encode this CDR3 too. The rearrangement links TRBV7-2 to TRBJ2-5; the D gene is possibly TRBD2 (6 bases). CDR1 SGHTA and CDR2 FQGNSA come from the germline V gene. The CDR3 covers 13 residues. Deletions cut 3 bases from V and 3 bases from J, with 8 bases between. CDR3 sequence (DNA): TGTGCCAGCAGCTTGGGGGGTAAAGAGACCCAGTACTTC. Its translation is CASSLGGKETQYF.

This clone was counted a single time. This chain joins TRBV28 and TRBJ1-1, with D possibly being TRBD1 (5 bases). The germline V gene has CDR1 MDHEN and CDR2 SYDVKM. The CDR3 totals 15 residues. V was trimmed by 5 bases and J by 0 bases, leaving 13 bases between them. DNA for the CDR3: TGTGCCAGCAGTGGCCAGGGACGGTTGAACACTGAAGCTTTCTTT. This encodes CASSGQGRLNTEAFF.

The rearrangement joins TRBV7-2 to TRBJ1-2, with 7 bases fitting TRBD1. J lost 6 bases, V lost 7 bases, and 5 bases had no gene match. Looked up from germline, CDR1 is SGHTA and CDR2 is FQGNSA. The CDR3 contains 12 residues. This CDR3 reads CASNPDRDGYTF. DNA for the CDR3: TGTGCCAGCAACCCCGACAGGGATGGCTACACCTTC.

This clone was recorded once. The genes are TRBV2 and TRBJ2-7; no reliable D call. V was cut by 6 bases and J by 3 bases, with 9 bases left in between. Looked up from germline, CDR1 is SNHLY and CDR2 is FYNNEI. The length of the CDR3 is 12 residues. The CDR3 DNA sequence: TGTGCCAGCAGAAGGATTAACTACGAGCAGTACTTC. This translates into CASRRINYEQYF.

This clone has a handful of counts. The rearrangement uses TRBV30 and TRBJ1-6, with unresolved D. V lost 8 bases, J lost 5 bases, and 13 bases lay in between. This CDR3 has 13 residues. Germline CDR1 reads GTSNPN; CDR2 reads SVGIG (reference sequence). CDR3 sequence (DNA): TGTGCCGCCCTCTGGGCTAATAATTCACCCCTCCACTTT. Translation gives CAALWANNSPLHF.

The V gene is TRBV7-9, the J gene TRBJ1-1; no reliable D call. Germline CDR1 SEHNR, CDR2 FQNEAQ (reference sequence). Trimming took 5 bases from V and 1 from J, leaving 17 bases between them. The CDR3 covers 16 residues. The CDR3 sequence is CASSLLSGKWNTEAFF. The CDR3 DNA follows: TGTGCCAGCAGCCTACTATCGGGGAAGTGGAACACTGAAGCTTTCTTT.

This chain connects TRBV7-2 to TRBJ2-6; unclear D gene. CDR3 length: 14 amino acids. V was pared by 1 base and J by 1 base, with 2 bases between. Germline-derived CDR1 and CDR2 are SGHTA and FQGNSA. CDR3 coding DNA: TGTGCCAGCAGCTTAGAGTCTGGGGCCAACGTCCTGACTTTC. Protein: CASSLESGANVLTF.

The CDR3 DNA reads as TGTGCCAGCAGTTTCGCCCCACTGGCCAAGCAGTACTTC. Residues: CASSFAPLAKQYF. The chain uses TRBV27 and TRBJ2-7; unclear D gene. The length of the CDR3 is 13 residues. V lost 3 bases and J 8 bases, leaving 14 bases between the germline ends. CDR1 is MNHEY, CDR2 SMNVEV, per germline (reference sequence).

The V call is TRBV27, the J call TRBJ1-1; D is ambiguous. In germline, CDR1 is MNHEY, CDR2 SMNVEV (reference sequence). The CDR3 covers 12 residues. The V end was cut by 8 bases, the J end by 4 bases, with 11 bases between. CDR3 in amino acids: CASGRGSTEAFF. CDR3 nucleotide sequence: TGTGCCAGCGGTCGCGGAAGCACTGAAGCTTTCTTT.